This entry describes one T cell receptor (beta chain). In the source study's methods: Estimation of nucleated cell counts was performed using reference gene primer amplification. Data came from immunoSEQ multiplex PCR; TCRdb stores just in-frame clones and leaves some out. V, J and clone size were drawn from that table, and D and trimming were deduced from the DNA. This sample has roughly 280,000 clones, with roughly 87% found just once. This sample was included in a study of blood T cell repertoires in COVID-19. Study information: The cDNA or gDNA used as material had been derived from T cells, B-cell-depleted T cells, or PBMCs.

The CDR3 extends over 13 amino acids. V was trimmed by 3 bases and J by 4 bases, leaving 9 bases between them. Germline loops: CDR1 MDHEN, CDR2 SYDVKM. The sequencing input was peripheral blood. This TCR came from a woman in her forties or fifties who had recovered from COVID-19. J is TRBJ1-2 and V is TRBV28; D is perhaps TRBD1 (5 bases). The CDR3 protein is CASSLSRAYGYTF. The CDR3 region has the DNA TGTGCCAGCAGTTTGTCCAGGGCCTATGGCTACACCTTC.